The present T cell receptor beta chain was sequenced within a study of cytomegalovirus exposure and HLA in healthy donors. Whole-study context: A subsequent analysis reported that the roughly 120 validation repertoires were produced on the same platform that had also been used for the 600 to 700 first-cohort repertoires. Study conclusions and caveats: Among the CMV-associated chains, three were confirmed in vitro as specific for CMV antigens. The TCR clusters that emerged in the first cohort tended, a later analysis found, to co-occur in the 120 or so validation repertoires.

Germline V gene data show CDR1 as MDHEN and CDR2 as SYDVKM. V was clipped by 4 bases and J by 3 bases; unmatched bases: 7. The CDR3 runs to 16 residues. A remark on this clone: The target antigen is unknown.

Assay used: immunoSEQ multiplex PCR; TCRdb lists only in-frame clones, some missing. The repertoire holds 67,000 or so clones, with just under 95% as singletons. Sequencing was carried out using PBMCs. J is TRBJ2-1 and V is TRBV28, with 9 bases that match TRBD2. The receptor comes from a man younger than 35 in good health and CMV-seropositive. CDR3 DNA: TGTGCCAGCAGTTCAAATAGCGGGAGCGGCTACAATGAGCAGTTCTTC. It codes for CASSSNSGSGYNEQFF.